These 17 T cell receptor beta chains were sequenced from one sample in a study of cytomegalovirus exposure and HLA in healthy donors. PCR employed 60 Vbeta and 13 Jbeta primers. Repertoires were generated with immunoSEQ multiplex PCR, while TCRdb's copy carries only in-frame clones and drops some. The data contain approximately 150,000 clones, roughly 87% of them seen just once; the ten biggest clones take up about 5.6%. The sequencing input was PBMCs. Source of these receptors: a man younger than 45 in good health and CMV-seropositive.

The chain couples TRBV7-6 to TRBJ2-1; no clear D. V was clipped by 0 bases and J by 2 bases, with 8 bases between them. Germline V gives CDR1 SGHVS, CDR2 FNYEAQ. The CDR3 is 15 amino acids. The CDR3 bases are TGTGCCAGCAGCTTAGCGGAGTACCCCTACAATGAGCAGTTCTTC. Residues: CASSLAEYPYNEQFF.

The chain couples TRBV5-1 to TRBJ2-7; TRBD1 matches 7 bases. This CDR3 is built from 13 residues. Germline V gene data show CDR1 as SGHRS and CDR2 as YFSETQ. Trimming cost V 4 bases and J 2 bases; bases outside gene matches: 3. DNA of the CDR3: TGCGCCAGCAGCGGACAGGAGACCTACGAGCAGTACTTC. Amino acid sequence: CASSGQETYEQYF.

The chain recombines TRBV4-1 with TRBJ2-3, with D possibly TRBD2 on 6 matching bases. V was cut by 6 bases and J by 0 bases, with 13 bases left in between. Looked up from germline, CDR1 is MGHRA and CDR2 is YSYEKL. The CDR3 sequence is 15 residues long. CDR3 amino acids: CASSPGSHSTDTQYF. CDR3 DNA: TGCGCCAGCAGTCCCGGGAGCCATAGCACAGATACGCAGTATTTT.

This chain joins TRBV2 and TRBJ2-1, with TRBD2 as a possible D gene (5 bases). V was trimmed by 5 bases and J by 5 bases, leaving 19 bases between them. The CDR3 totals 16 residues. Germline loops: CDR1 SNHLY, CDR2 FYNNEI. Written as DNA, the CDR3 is TGTGCCAGCAGTAGTAGCGAGAGAGGATGGGACAATGAGCAGTTCTTC. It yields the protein CASSSSERGWDNEQFF.

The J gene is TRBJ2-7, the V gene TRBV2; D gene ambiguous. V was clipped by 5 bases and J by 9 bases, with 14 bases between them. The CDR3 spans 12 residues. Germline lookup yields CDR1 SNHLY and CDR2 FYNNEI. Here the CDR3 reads CASSRSSFGQYF. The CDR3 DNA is TGTGCCAGCAGTCGATCGTCTTTCGGGCAGTACTTC.

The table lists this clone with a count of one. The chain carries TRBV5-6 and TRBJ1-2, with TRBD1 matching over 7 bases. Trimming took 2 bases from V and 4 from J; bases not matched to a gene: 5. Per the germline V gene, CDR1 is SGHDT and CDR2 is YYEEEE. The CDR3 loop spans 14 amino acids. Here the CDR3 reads CASSLTGTAYGYTF. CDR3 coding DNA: TGTGCCAGCAGCTTAACCGGGACAGCCTATGGCTACACCTTC.

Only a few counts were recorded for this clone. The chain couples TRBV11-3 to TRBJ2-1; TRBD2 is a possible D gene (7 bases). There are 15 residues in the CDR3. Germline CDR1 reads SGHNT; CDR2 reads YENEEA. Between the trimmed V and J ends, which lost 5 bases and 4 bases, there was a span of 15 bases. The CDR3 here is CASSPRRGRYNEQFF. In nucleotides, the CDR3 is TGTGCCAGCAGCCCAAGGCGGGGGCGGTACAATGAGCAGTTCTTC.

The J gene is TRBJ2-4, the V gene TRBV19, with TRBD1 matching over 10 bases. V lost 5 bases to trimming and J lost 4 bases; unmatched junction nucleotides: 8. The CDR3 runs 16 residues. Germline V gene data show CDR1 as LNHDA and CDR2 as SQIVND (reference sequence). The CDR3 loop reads CASSSPGTGEKNIQYF. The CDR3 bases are TGTGCCAGTAGTTCTCCCGGGACAGGGGAAAAAAACATTCAGTACTTC.

The CDR3 sequence is CASSYSLQVRIYGYTF. The CDR3 coding sequence is TGTGCCAGCAGTTACTCACTACAGGTCCGAATCTATGGCTACACCTTC. This chain uses TRBV6-5 with TRBJ1-2, with D tentatively TRBD1 (5 bases). The V end lost 0 bases, the J end lost 4 bases, and 15 bases lay between the germline ends. Germline CDR1 reads MNHEY; CDR2 reads SVGAGI. This CDR3 has 16 amino acids.

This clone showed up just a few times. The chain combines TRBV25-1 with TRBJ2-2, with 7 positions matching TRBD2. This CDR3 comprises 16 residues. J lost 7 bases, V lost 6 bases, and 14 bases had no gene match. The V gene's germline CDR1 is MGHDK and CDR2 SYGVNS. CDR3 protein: CASRGGTTLRVGELFF. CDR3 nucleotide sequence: TGTGCCAGCAGGGGGGGGACCACCTTGAGGGTCGGGGAGCTGTTTTTT.

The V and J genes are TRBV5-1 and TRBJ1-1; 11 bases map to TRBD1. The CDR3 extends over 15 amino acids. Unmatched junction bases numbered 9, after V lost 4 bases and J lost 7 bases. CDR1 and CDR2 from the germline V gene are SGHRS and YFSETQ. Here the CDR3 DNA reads TGCGCCAGCAGCGCGTCGGGACAGGGGGAGAATGAAGCTTTCTTT. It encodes CASSASGQGENEAFF.

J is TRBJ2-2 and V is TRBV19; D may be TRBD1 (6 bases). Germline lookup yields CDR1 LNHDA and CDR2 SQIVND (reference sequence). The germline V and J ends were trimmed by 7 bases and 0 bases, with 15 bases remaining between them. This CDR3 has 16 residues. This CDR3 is CASKAGVTPNTGELFF. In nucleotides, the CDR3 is TGTGCCAGTAAGGCAGGGGTCACCCCGAACACCGGGGAGCTGTTTTTT.

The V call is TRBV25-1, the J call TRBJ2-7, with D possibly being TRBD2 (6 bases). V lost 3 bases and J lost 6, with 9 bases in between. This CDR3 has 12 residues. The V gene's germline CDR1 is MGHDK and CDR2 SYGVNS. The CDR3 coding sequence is TGTGCCAGCAGTGATTACGGGGGCGAGCAGTACTTC. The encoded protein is CASSDYGGEQYF.

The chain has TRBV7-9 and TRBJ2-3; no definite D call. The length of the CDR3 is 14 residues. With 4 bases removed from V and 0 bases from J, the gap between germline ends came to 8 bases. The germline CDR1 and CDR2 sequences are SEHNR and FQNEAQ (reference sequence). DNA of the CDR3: TGTGCCAGCAGCTCATTTCGGAGCACAGATACGCAGTATTTT. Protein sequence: CASSSFRSTDTQYF. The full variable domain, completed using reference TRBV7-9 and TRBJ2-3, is DTGVSQNPRHKITKRGQNVTFRCDPISEHNRLYWYRQTLGQGPEFLTYFQNEAQLEKSRLLSDRFSAERPKGSFSTLEIQRTEQGDSAMYLCASSSFRSTDTQYFGPGTRLTVL.

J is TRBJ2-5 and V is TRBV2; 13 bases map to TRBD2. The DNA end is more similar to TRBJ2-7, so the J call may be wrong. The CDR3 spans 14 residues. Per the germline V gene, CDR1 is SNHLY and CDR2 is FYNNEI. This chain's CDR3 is CASRLAGGPFEQYF. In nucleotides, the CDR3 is TGTGCCAGCAGACTAGCGGGAGGGCCGTTCGAGCAGTACTTC.

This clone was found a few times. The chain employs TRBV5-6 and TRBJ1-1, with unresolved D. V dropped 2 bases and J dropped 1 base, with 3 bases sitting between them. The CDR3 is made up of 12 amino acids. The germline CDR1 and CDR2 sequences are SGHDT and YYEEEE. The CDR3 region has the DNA TGTGCCAGCAGCTTTCAGAACACTGAAGCTTTCTTT. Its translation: CASSFQNTEAFF.

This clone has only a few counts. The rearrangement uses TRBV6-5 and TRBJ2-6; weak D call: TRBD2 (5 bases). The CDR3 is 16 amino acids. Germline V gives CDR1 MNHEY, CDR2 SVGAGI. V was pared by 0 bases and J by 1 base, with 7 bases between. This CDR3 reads CASSYSPGSGANVLTF. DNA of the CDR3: TGTGCCAGCAGTTACTCCCCGGGATCTGGGGCCAACGTCCTGACTTTC.